The text below deals with one T cell receptor beta chain. Its target is unknown. This sample is drawn from a study of response to subunit inactivated influenza vaccine. Study-wide results and limits: The authors put forward the suggestion that each seasonal influenza vaccination may bring in only a limited number of new T cells.

TCRdb reprocessed the RT-PCR reads with MiXCR, giving one entry per CDR3 protein. The sample shows some 600,000 distinct CDR3 sequences, less than 15% of them seen only once. CDR3 size: 14 residues. Germline V gene data show CDR1 as MDHEN and CDR2 as SYDVKM. Trimming at V came to 6 bases and at J to 1 base, leaving 2 bases not matched to a gene. The chain recombines TRBV28 with TRBJ2-2, with 7 bases lining up with TRBD1. This clonotype was sampled from a man aged 50-60 years who received an inactivated influenza vaccine. The source was PBMCs from blood, collected approximately 15 days before vaccination. The CDR3 coding sequence is TGTGCCAGCAGGGGGACAGTGAACACCGGGGAGCTGTTTTTT. Translated: CASRGTVNTGELFF.